A selection of T cell receptor beta chains follows, all from one sample in a study of cytomegalovirus exposure and HLA in healthy donors. The data were produced by immunoSEQ multiplex PCR, yet TCRdb's version contains in-frame clones alone and is incomplete. The data contain 150,000 or so clones, just under 75% of them seen just once; the ten biggest clones take up 1.5% to 2%. The sequenced sample consisted of PBMCs. Receptor source: a woman aged 18-30 years in good health and CMV-seronegative. The CDR3 runs from the conserved cysteine through the conserved F or W. The D gene is left open where the match is weak. Size values are once, few and many counts, or a class for expanded clones, and some rows have none.

D: -
V: TRBV7-2
size: -
length: 16
J: TRBJ2-1
CDR3: CASSVPYTVLYNEQFF
DNA: TGTGCCAGCAGCGTCCCCTACACAGTTCTTTACAATGAGCAGTTCTTC

D: -
V: TRBV7-9
size: few
length: 16
J: TRBJ1-3
CDR3: CASSDYDRSSGNTIYF
DNA: TGTGCCAGCAGCGATTACGACCGGAGCTCTGGAAACACCATATATTTT

D: -
V: TRBV9
size: once
length: 13
J: TRBJ2-1
CDR3: CASSVAVYNEQFF
DNA: TGTGCCAGCAGCGTAGCGGTGTACAATGAGCAGTTCTTC

D: -
V: TRBV7-2
size: -
length: 12
J: TRBJ2-7
CDR3: CASSLFGYEQYF
DNA: TGTGCCAGCAGCTTATTCGGCTACGAGCAGTACTTC

D: -
V: TRBV4-3
size: -
length: 16
J: TRBJ2-2
CDR3: CASSQDWAGRTGELFF
DNA: TGCGCCAGCAGCCAAGATTGGGCGGGGAGGACCGGGGAGCTGTTTTTT

D: TRBD1
V: TRBV18
size: -
length: 14
J: TRBJ2-3
CDR3: CASSPGQGGDTQYF
DNA: TGTGCCAGCTCACCTGGACAGGGGGGAGATACGCAGTATTTT

D: TRBD1
V: TRBV7-3
size: -
length: 14
J: TRBJ1-1
CDR3: CASRSDRGGTEAFF
DNA: TGTGCCAGCAGGTCCGACAGGGGAGGGACTGAAGCTTTCTTT

D: TRBD1
V: TRBV5-5
size: -
length: 16
J: TRBJ1-1
CDR3: CASSSTLDRGGTEAFF
DNA: TGTGCCAGCAGCAGCACCTTAGACAGGGGAGGGACTGAAGCTTTCTTT

D: -
V: TRBV7-2
size: -
length: 16
J: TRBJ1-3
CDR3: CASSPSHGVEGNTIYF
DNA: TGTGCCAGCAGCCCTAGCCATGGCGTTGAAGGAAACACCATATATTTT

D: TRBD1
V: TRBV29-1
size: -
length: 13
J: TRBJ2-3
CDR3: CSVGEGAPDTQYF
DNA: TGCAGCGTTGGTGAGGGGGCTCCAGATACGCAGTATTTT

D: TRBD2
V: TRBV11-3
size: few
length: 15
J: TRBJ2-1
CDR3: CASSLGLAGYNEQFF
DNA: TGTGCCAGCAGCTTAGGGCTAGCGGGCTACAATGAGCAGTTCTTC

D: TRBD1
V: TRBV5-1
size: -
length: 15
J: TRBJ2-1
CDR3: CASASGQGSRNEQFF
DNA: TGCGCCAGCGCGAGTGGACAGGGGTCTAGGAATGAGCAGTTCTTC

D: TRBD2
V: TRBV13
size: -
length: 16
J: TRBJ2-1
CDR3: CASSSGLAGGFNEQFF
DNA: TGTGCCAGCAGCTCTGGACTAGCGGGGGGGTTCAATGAGCAGTTCTTC

D: TRBD2
V: TRBV5-1
size: few
length: 12
J: TRBJ2-1
CDR3: CASTPSGSEQFF
DNA: TGCGCCAGCACCCCTAGCGGGAGCGAGCAGTTCTTC

D: TRBD2
V: TRBV27
size: -
length: 15
J: TRBJ2-1
CDR3: CASSLRTAGLATQFF
DNA: TGTGCCAGCAGTTTAAGGACTGCAGGACTAGCAACGCAGTTCTTC

D: -
V: TRBV7-2
size: -
length: 12
J: TRBJ1-6
CDR3: CATTGNNSPLHF
DNA: TGTGCCACAACAGGGAATAATTCACCCCTCCACTTT

D: TRBD1
V: TRBV2
size: -
length: 17
J: TRBJ1-3
CDR3: CASSEQAGGSSGNTIYF
DNA: TGTGCCAGCAGTGAGCAAGCAGGGGGATCTTCTGGAAACACCATATATTTT

D: TRBD2
V: TRBV2
size: -
length: 14
J: TRBJ2-5
CDR3: CASNPASGSETQYF
DNA: TGTGCCAGCAATCCGGCTAGCGGTTCAGAGACCCAGTACTTC

D: -
V: TRBV5-1
size: -
length: 14
J: TRBJ2-1
CDR3: CASSPLYRHNEQFF
DNA: TGCGCCAGCAGCCCGCTGTACAGGCACAATGAGCAGTTCTTC

D: -
V: TRBV5-1
size: -
length: 15
J: TRBJ2-2
CDR3: CASSSWGPSTGELFF
DNA: TGCGCCAGCAGCTCTTGGGGCCCGAGCACCGGGGAGCTGTTTTTT

D: TRBD1
V: TRBV30
size: -
length: 17
J: TRBJ1-2
CDR3: CAWSVAGQATAAYGYTF
DNA: TGTGCCTGGAGTGTAGCCGGACAGGCTACCGCGGCCTATGGCTACACCTTC

D: TRBD2
V: TRBV28
size: -
length: 16
J: TRBJ2-3
CDR3: CASRPPSGQPPDTQYF
DNA: TGTGCCAGCAGACCTCCTAGCGGCCAACCGCCCGATACGCAGTATTTT